This TCR beta chain was identified during a study of T cell changes during pregnancy in multiple sclerosis. Sequenced by immunoSEQ multiplex PCR; TCRdb stores in-frame clones only, minus some. The sample shows about 86,000 clones, 80% to 95% of them seen only once. The clonotype originates from a female donor in good health, enrolled as a control in a pregnancy study. The sequencing here drew on peripheral blood, taken in the first trimester of pregnancy.

The CDR3 reads CASGPSEQFF. The CDR3 DNA is TGTGCCAGCGGGCCCAGTGAGCAGTTCTTC. The chain has TRBV2 and TRBJ2-1, with D unclear. Germline V gene data show CDR1 as SNHLY and CDR2 as FYNNEI. The CDR3 runs 10 residues. The germline V and J ends were trimmed by 8 bases and 9 bases, with 8 bases remaining between them.